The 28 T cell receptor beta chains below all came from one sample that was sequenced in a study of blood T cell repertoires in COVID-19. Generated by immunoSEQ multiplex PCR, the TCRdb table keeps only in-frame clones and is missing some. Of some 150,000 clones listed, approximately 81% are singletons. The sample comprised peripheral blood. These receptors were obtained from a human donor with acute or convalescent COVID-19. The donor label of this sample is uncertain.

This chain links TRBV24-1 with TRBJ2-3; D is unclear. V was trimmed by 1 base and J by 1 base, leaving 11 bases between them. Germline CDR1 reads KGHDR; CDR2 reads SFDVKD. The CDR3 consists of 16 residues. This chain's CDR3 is CATSDLDGYRTDTQYF. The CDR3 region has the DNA TGTGCCACCAGTGATTTAGACGGGTACCGCACAGATACGCAGTATTTT.

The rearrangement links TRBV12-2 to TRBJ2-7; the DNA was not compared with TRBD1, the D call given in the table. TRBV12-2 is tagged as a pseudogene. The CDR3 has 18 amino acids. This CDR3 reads CASRCAGHVSNTHYEQYV. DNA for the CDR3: TGTGCAAGTCGTTGTGCAGGCCACGTATCGAATACACACTACGAGCAGTACGTC.

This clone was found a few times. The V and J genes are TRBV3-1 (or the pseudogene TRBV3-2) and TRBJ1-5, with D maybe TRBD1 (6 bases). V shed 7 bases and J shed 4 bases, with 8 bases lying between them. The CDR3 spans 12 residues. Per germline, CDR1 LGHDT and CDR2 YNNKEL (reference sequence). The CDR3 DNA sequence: TGTGCCAGCACGAGGGGGAATCAGCCCCAGCATTTT. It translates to CASTRGNQPQHF.

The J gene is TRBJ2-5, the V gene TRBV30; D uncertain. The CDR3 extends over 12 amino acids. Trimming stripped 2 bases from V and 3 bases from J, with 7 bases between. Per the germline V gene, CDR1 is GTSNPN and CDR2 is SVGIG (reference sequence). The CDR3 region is CAWSSQKETQYF. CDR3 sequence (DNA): TGTGCCTGGAGTTCACAGAAAGAGACCCAGTACTTC. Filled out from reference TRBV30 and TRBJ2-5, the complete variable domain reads SQTIHQWPATLVQPVGSPLSLECTVEGTSNPNLYWYRQAAGRGLQLLFYSVGIGQISSEVPQNLSASRPQDRQFILSSKKLLLSDSGFYLCAWSSQKETQYFGPGTRLLVL.

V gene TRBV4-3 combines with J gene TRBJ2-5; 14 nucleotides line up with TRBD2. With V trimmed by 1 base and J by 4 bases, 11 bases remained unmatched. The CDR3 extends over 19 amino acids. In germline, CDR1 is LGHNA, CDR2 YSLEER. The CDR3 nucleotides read TGCGCCAGCAGCCAAGGAGGAGCCGGACTAGCGGGAGGATCAGAGACCCAGTACTTC. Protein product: CASSQGGAGLAGGSETQYF.

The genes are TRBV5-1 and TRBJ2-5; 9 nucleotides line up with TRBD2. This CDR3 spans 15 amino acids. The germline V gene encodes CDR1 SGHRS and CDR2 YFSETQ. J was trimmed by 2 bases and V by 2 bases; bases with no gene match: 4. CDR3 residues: CASSLGLATQETQYF. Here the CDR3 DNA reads TGCGCCAGCAGCTTAGGACTAGCGACTCAAGAGACCCAGTACTTC.

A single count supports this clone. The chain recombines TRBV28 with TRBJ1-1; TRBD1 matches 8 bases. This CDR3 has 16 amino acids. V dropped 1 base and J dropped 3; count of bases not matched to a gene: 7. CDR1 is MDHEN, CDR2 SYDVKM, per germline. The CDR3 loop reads CASSLLSGQGDTEAFF. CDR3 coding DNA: TGTGCCAGCAGTTTATTAAGTGGACAGGGCGACACTGAAGCTTTCTTT.

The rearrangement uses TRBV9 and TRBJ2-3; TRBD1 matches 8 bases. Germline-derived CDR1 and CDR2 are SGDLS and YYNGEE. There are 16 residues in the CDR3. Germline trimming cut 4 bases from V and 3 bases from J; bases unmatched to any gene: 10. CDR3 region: CASSPNRGDLTDTQYF. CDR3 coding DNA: TGTGCCAGCAGCCCCAACAGGGGGGATTTGACAGATACGCAGTATTTT. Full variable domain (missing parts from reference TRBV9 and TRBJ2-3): DSGVTQTPKHLITATGQRVTLRCSPRSGDLSVYWYQQSLDQGLQFLIQYYNGEERAKGNILERFSAQQFPDLHSELNLSSLELGDSALYFCASSPNRGDLTDTQYFGPGTRLTVL.

CDR3 nucleotides: TGCGCCAGCAGCACGGGACAGGGTACCCAGCCCCAGCATTTT. The encoded protein is CASSTGQGTQPQHF. V gene TRBV5-1 combines with J gene TRBJ1-5; 9 bases map to TRBD1. Germline CDR1 SGHRS, CDR2 YFSETQ. The V and J ends lost 4 bases and 7 bases, in that order; junction bases with no gene match: 6. This CDR3 is 14 amino acids long.

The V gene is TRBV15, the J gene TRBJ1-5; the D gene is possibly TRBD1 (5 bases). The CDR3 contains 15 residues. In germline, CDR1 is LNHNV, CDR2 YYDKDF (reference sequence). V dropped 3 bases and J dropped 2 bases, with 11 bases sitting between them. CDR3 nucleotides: TGTGCCACCAGCAGCCCAACGGGGGGCAATCAGCCCCAGCATTTT. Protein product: CATSSPTGGNQPQHF.

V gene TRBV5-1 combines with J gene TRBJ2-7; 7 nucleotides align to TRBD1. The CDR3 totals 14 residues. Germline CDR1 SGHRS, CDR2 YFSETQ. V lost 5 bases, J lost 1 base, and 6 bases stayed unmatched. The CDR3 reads CASRPGTESYEQYF. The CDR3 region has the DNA TGCGCCAGCAGACCCGGGACAGAATCCTACGAGCAGTACTTC.

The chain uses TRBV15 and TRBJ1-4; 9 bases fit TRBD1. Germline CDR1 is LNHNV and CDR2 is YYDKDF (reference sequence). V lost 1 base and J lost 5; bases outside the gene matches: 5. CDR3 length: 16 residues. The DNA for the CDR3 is TGTGCCACCAGCAGAGGGGGACAGGGCCACAATGAAAAACTGTTTTTT. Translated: CATSRGGQGHNEKLFF.

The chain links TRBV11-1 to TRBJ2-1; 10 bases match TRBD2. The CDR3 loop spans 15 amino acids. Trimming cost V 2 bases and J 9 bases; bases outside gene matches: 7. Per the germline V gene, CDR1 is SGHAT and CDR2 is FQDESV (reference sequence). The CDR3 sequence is CASSLTSGDWGEQFF. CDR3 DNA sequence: TGTGCCAGCAGCTTAACTAGCGGGGACTGGGGTGAGCAGTTCTTC.

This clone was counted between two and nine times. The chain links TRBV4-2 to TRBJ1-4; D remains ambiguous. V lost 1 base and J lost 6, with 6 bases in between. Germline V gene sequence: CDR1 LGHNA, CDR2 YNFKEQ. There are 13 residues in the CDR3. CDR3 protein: CASSQVIDEKLFF. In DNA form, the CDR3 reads TGTGCCAGCAGCCAAGTTATTGATGAAAAACTGTTTTTT.

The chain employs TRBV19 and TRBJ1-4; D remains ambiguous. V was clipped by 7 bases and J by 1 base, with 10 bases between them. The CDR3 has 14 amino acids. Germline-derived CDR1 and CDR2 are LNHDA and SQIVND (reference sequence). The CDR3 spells CASNGRGTNEKLFF. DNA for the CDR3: TGTGCCAGTAATGGAAGAGGAACTAATGAAAAACTGTTTTTT.

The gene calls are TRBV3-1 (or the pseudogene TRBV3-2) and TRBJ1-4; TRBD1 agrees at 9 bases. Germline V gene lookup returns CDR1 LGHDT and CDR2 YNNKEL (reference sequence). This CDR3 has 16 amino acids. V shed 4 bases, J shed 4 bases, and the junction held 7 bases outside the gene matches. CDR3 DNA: TGTGCCAGCAGCCCGGACAGGGGCGCTCTTAATGAAAAACTGTTTTTT. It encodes CASSPDRGALNEKLFF.

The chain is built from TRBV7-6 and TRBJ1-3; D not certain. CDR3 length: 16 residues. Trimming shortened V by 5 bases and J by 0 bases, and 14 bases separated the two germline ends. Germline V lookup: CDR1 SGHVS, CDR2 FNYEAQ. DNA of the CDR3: TGTGCCAGCAGCCCACGCCGGGGTTTCTCTGGAAACACCATATATTTT. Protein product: CASSPRRGFSGNTIYF. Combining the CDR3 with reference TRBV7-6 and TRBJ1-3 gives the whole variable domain GAGVSQSPRYKVTKRGQDVALRCDPISGHVSLYWYRQALGQGPEFLTYFNYEAQQDKSGLPNDRFSAERPEGSISTLTIQRTEQRDSAMYRCASSPRRGFSGNTIYFGEGSWLTVV.

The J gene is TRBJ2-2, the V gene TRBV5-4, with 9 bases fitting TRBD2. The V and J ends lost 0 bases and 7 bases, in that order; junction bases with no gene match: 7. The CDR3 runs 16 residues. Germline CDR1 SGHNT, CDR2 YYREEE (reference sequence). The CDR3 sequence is CASSLGGSGRVGELFF. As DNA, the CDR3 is TGTGCCAGCAGCTTGGGTGGTAGCGGGAGAGTCGGGGAGCTGTTTTTT. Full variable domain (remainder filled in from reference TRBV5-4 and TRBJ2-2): ETGVTQSPTHLIKTRGQQVTLRCSSQSGHNTVSWYQQALGQGPQFIFQYYREEENGRGNFPPRFSGLQFPNYSSELNVNALELDDSALYLCASSLGGSGRVGELFFGEGSRLTVL.

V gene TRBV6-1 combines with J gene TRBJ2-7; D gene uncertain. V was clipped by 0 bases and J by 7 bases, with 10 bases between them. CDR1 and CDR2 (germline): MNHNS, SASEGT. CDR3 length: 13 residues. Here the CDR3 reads CASSEAALWEQYF. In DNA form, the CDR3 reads TGTGCCAGCAGTGAAGCGGCCCTTTGGGAGCAGTACTTC.

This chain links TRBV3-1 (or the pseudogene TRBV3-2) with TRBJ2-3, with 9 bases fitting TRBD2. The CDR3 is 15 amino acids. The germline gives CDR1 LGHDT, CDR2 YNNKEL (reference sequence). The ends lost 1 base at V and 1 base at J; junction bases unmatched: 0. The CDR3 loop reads CASSQVAGGTDTQYF. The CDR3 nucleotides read TGTGCCAGCAGCCAAGTAGCGGGAGGCACAGATACGCAGTATTTT.

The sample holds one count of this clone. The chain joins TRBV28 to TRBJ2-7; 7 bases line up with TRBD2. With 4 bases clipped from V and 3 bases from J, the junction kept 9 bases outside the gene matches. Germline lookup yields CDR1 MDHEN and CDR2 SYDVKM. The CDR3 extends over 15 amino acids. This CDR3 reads CASSSPRGGDYEQYF. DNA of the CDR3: TGTGCCAGCAGTTCCCCCCGGGGAGGGGACTACGAGCAGTACTTC.

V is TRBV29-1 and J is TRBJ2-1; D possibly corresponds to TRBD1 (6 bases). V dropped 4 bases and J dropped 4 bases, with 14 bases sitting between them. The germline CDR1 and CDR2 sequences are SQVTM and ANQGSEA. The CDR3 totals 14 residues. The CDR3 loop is CSVGWGTGYNEQFF. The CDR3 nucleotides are TGCAGCGTTGGATGGGGTACAGGGTACAATGAGCAGTTCTTC.

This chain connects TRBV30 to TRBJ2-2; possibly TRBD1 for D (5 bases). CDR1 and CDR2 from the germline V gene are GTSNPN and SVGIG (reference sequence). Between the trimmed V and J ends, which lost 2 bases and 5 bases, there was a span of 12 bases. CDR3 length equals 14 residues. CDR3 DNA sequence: TGTGCCTGGAGTTTCAACAGGAAAACCGGGGAGCTGTTTTTT. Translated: CAWSFNRKTGELFF.

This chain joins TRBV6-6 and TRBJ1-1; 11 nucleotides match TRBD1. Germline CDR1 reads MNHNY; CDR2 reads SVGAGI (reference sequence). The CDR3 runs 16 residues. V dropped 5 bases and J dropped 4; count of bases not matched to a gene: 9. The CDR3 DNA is TGTGCCAGCAGTATAGGACAGGGGGCGATAGGCACTGAAGCTTTCTTT. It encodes CASSIGQGAIGTEAFF.

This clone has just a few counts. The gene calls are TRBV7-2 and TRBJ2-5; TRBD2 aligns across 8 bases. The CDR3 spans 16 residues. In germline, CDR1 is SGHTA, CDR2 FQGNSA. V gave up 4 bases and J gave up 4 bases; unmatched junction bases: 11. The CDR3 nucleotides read TGTGCCAGCAGCTATTGGACGGGAGGGCCCGGAGAGACCCAGTACTTC. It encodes CASSYWTGGPGETQYF. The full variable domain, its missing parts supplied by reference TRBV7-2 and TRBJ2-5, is GAGVSQSPSNKVTEKGKDVELRCDPISGHTALYWYRQSLGQGLEFLIYFQGNSAPDKSGLPSDRFSAERTGGSVSTLTIQRTQQEDSAVYLCASSYWTGGPGETQYFGPGTRLLVL.

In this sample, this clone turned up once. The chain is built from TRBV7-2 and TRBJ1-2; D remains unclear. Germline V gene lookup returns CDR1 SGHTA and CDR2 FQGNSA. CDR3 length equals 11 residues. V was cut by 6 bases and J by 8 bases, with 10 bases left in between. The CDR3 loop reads CASRSSRGYTF. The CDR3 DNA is TGTGCCAGCAGATCGTCTAGGGGCTACACCTTC.

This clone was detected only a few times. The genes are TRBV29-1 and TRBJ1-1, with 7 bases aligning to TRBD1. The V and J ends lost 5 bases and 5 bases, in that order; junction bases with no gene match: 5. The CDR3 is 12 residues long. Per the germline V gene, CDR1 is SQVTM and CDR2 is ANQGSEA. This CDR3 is CSVLRGKTEAFF. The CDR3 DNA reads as TGCAGCGTTCTCAGGGGGAAGACTGAAGCTTTCTTT. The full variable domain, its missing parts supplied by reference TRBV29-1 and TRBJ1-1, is SAVISQKPSRDICQRGTSLTIQCQVDSQVTMMFWYRQQPGQSLTLIATANQGSEATYESGFVIDKFPISRPNLTFSTLTVSNMSPEDSSIYLCSVLRGKTEAFFGQGTRLTVV.

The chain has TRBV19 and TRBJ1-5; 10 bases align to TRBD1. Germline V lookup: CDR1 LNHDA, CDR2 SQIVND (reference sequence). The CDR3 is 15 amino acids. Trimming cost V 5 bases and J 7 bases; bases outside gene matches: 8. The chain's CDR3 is CASSPRDRGGQPQHF. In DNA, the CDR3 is TGTGCCAGTAGTCCCCGGGACAGGGGAGGACAGCCCCAGCATTTT.